The T cell receptor (beta chain) described here comes from a study of blood T cell repertoires in COVID-19. Study information: Symptom resolution, clearance, or two negative PCRs marked the recovered donors of Cohort 3. T cells, B-cell-depleted T cells, or PBMCs provided the cDNA or gDNA that served as material.

This CDR3 has 14 amino acids. Trimming took 4 bases from V and 7 from J, leaving 16 bases between them. Germline assignment: CDR1 LGHNA and CDR2 YSLEER. Per the original methods: Cell counts per sample came from amplifying reference gene primers. TCRdb's copy holds only in-frame clones and misses some; the assay was immunoSEQ multiplex PCR. The D gene and trimming were derived from the DNA, and the V and J assignments and clone size from that table. The repertoire holds over 200,000 clones, with 80% to 90% as singletons. Participants were aged 18 to 89 years from 20 to 30 US areas. The sequence was collected from a woman aged 50 to 60 in a cohort exposed to, infected with or recovered from COVID-19 (not recorded which). The sample comprised PBMCs or T cells enriched from blood (not recorded which). The V call is TRBV4-3, the J call TRBJ1-2; TRBD1 might be the D (6 bases). The CDR3 reads CASSPFGEGVGYTF. The DNA of the CDR3 is TGCGCCAGCAGCCCCTTTGGGGAGGGGGTTGGCTACACCTTC.